This TCR beta chain was found in a study of T cell responses to AZD1222 COVID-19 vaccine. Only in-frame clones appear in the TCRdb table, and some are missing; sequencing was by immunoSEQ multiplex PCR. The data contain tens of thousands of clones, about 91% of them singletons. The CDR3 loop spans 11 amino acids. From germline, CDR1 is SQVTM and CDR2 ANQGSEA. V was trimmed by 3 bases and J by 6 bases, leaving 9 bases between them. This clonotype was obtained from an adult in good health. V is TRBV29-1 and J is TRBJ2-7; D is undetermined. The sample consisted of peripheral blood, taken on day 0 of AZD1222 vaccination. The CDR3 is CSVDKGIEQYF. CDR3 in DNA: TGCAGCGTTGATAAAGGGATCGAGCAGTACTTC.